The 9 T cell receptor beta chains presented below share a single source sample, sequenced in a study of shared clonotypes between healthy human individuals. Generated by immunoSEQ multiplex PCR, the TCRdb table keeps only in-frame clones and is missing some. The sample shows under 2.5 million clones, roughly 92% of them seen only once. Sequenced: naive CD4+ T cells from PBMCs. As for subset: CD45RA+ positively selected. The receptor source for this set is a man aged 18 to 35 in good health. Some clones in this sample may be carry-over from other donors' samples.

V gene TRBV6-1 combines with J gene TRBJ2-7; the D gene is possibly TRBD2 (5 bases). The ends were cut back, 7 bases at V and 7 bases at J, with 20 bases in the middle. The CDR3 is made up of 14 amino acids. Germline-derived CDR1 and CDR2 are MNHNS and SASEGT. Here the CDR3 DNA reads TGTGCCAGCAAGACACTAGTACCCTCTATGGAGCAGTACTTC. It specifies CASKTLVPSMEQYF.

The chain is built from TRBV10-3 and TRBJ1-5; D not certain. Trimming shortened V by 9 bases and J by 5 bases, and 8 bases separated the two germline ends. This CDR3 region has 11 residues. Germline CDR1 and CDR2: ENHRY and SYGVKD. Here the CDR3 DNA reads TGTGCCATTGGAGACGATCAGCCCCAGCATTTT. This encodes CAIGDDQPQHF.

On this clone itself: Distinct nucleotide sequences in the sample also encode this CDR3. The chain links TRBV2 to TRBJ1-1; D not certain. There are 11 residues in the CDR3. The V end was cut by 1 base, the J end by 10 bases, with 7 bases between. The germline gives CDR1 SNHLY, CDR2 FYNNEI. The chain's CDR3 is CASSEGGGAFF. The CDR3 DNA follows: TGTGCCAGCAGTGAAGGCGGAGGAGCTTTCTTT.

The V gene is TRBV7-2, the J gene TRBJ2-7; D may match TRBD1 or TRBD2 (5 bases each). This CDR3 has 14 amino acids. The germline V and J ends were trimmed by 6 bases and 3 bases, with 15 bases remaining between them. Germline CDR1 and CDR2: SGHTA and FQGNSA. The CDR3 sequence is CASSKEGQRYEQYF. CDR3 in DNA: TGTGCCAGCAGTAAAGAGGGGCAGCGCTACGAGCAGTACTTC.

The chain recombines TRBV6-1 with TRBJ1-5; a weak D match, TRBD1 (5 bases). Germline-derived CDR1 and CDR2 are MNHNS and SASEGT. Deletions cut 7 bases from V and 1 base from J, with 8 bases between. The CDR3 runs 13 residues. The CDR3 DNA follows: TGTGCCAGCAAGCAGGGAAGCAATCAGCCCCAGCATTTT. Amino acid sequence: CASKQGSNQPQHF.

This chain connects TRBV18 to TRBJ1-1, with 9 bases that match TRBD1. Germline CDR1 is KGHSH and CDR2 is LQKENI. CDR3 length: 15 amino acids. J was trimmed by 3 bases and V by 5 bases; bases with no gene match: 7. The CDR3 reads CASSATGGADTEAFF. The CDR3 DNA is TGTGCCAGCTCAGCCACAGGGGGCGCGGACACTGAAGCTTTCTTT.

The V call is TRBV30, the J call TRBJ2-1, with D perhaps matching TRBD2 (5 bases). Germline-derived CDR1 and CDR2 are GTSNPN and SVGIG (reference sequence). This CDR3 comprises 13 residues. Trimming pared 0 bases from V and 10 bases from J, leaving 13 bases between. The CDR3 is CAWSVAVLGEQFF. The CDR3 nucleotides are TGTGCCTGGAGTGTAGCGGTACTGGGGGAGCAGTTCTTC.

V gene TRBV28 combines with J gene TRBJ2-7; perhaps D is TRBD1 or TRBD2 (6 bases each). CDR1 and CDR2 from the germline V gene are MDHEN and SYDVKM. The V end lost 3 bases, the J end lost 6 bases, and 15 bases lay between the germline ends. The CDR3 is 14 residues long. This CDR3 is CASSLGGVIGEQYF. The CDR3 DNA reads as TGTGCCAGCAGTTTGGGGGGCGTCATAGGCGAGCAGTACTTC.

The count of this clone is one. The chain is built from TRBV5-1 and TRBJ1-3; the D is unclear. There are 15 residues in the CDR3. V lost 5 bases, J lost 0 bases, and 12 bases lay in between. Germline CDR1 and CDR2: SGHRS and YFSETQ. CDR3 sequence (DNA): TGCGCCAGCAGACCCGCGGGGAGCTCTGGAAACACCATATATTTT. Translation: CASRPAGSSGNTIYF.